The rows below give T cell receptor beta chains drawn from one sample of a study of blood T cell repertoires in COVID-19. TCRdb keeps only in-frame clones here, not all; method: immunoSEQ multiplex PCR. The sample lists 150,000 or so clones, roughly nine tenths occurring once. The specimen sequenced was peripheral blood. These TCRs come from a human donor in a cohort sampled during active COVID-19. CDR3s include the opening cysteine and the closing phenylalanine or tryptophan. The order of the fields is V gene, D gene, J gene, CDR3 length, clone size, CDR3 DNA, CDR3 protein. D genes are given only for firm matches. Clone size appears in some rows only: once, few, many, or a class for an expanded clone.

V: TRBV10-3; D: TRBD1; J: TRBJ1-4; length: 15; size: NA; DNA: TGTGCCATCAGTAAAGCAGGGGGCGAGGTTGAAAAACTGTTTTTT; CDR3: CAISKAGGEVEKLFF
V: TRBV4-2; D: NA; J: TRBJ2-2; length: 16; size: NA; DNA: TGTGCCAGCAGCCAAGATACTAGCAGGAGCACCGGGGAGCTGTTTTTT; CDR3: CASSQDTSRSTGELFF
V: TRBV5-1; D: NA; J: TRBJ1-3; length: 15; size: once; DNA: TGCGCCAGCAGCCAACGGGAGGGGGCTGGAAACACCATATATTTT; CDR3: CASSQREGAGNTIYF
V: TRBV11-2; D: NA; J: TRBJ1-2; length: 17; size: NA; DNA: TGTGCCAGCAGCTTAGTGCGAGTCCCACCGTTTAACTATGGCTACACCTTC; CDR3: CASSLVRVPPFNYGYTF
V: TRBV27; D: NA; J: TRBJ2-7; length: 13; size: once; DNA: TGTGCCAGCAGTCCCGGGACTGGACGGGGGCAGTACTTC; CDR3: CASSPGTGRGQYF
V: TRBV7-9; D: NA; J: TRBJ1-2; length: 18; size: few; DNA: TGTGCCAGCAGCTTAACCCTGGGGGAGGACCCTGCTAACTATGGCTACACCTTC; CDR3: CASSLTLGEDPANYGYTF
V: TRBV7-9; D: NA; J: TRBJ1-1; length: 14; size: NA; DNA: TGTGCCAGCAGCCCAGGCGCCCCGAACACTGAAGCTTTCTTT; CDR3: CASSPGAPNTEAFF
V: TRBV5-1; D: TRBD2; J: TRBJ2-1; length: 17; size: once; DNA: TGCGCCAGCAGCATAACCCTAGGGACTAGCGGGCGCAATGAGCAGTTCTTC; CDR3: CASSITLGTSGRNEQFF
V: TRBV7-2; D: TRBD1; J: TRBJ2-2; length: 14; size: few; DNA: TGTGCCAGCAGCTTTAGGCAGGGGGCCGGGGAGCTGTTTTTT; CDR3: CASSFRQGAGELFF
V: TRBV4-1; D: TRBD2; J: TRBJ2-5; length: 17; size: NA; DNA: TGCGCCAGCAGCCAAGGGGGCACTAGCGGGAGTCGTGAGACCCAGTACTTC; CDR3: CASSQGGTSGSRETQYF
V: TRBV30; D: NA; J: TRBJ1-2; length: 12; size: NA; DNA: TGTGCCTGGACAGAGGAGAACTATGGCTACACCTTC; CDR3: CAWTEENYGYTF
V: TRBV2; D: NA; J: TRBJ2-3; length: 15; size: once; DNA: TGTGCCAGCAGTGAGGACACCATTAGCACAGATACGCAGTATTTT; CDR3: CASSEDTISTDTQYF
V: TRBV7-9; D: TRBD1; J: TRBJ2-7; length: 12; size: once; DNA: TGTGCCAGCAGCTTCTTAGCTGATGACAGGGAGTTC; CDR3: CASSFLADDREF
V: TRBV3-1/TRBV3-2; D: TRBD1; J: TRBJ1-3; length: 16; size: few; DNA: TGTGCCAGCAGCCAATACCGGGACAGCTCTGGAAACACCATATATTTT; CDR3: CASSQYRDSSGNTIYF
V: TRBV15; D: NA; J: TRBJ2-3; length: 13; size: once; DNA: TGTGCCACCAGCAGTCGGGGCACAGATACGCAGTATTTT; CDR3: CATSSRGTDTQYF
V: TRBV28; D: TRBD2; J: TRBJ2-3; length: 20; size: NA; DNA: TGTGCCAGCAGTCCCGGACTAGCGGGGGGGCCTTCTTGGGGCACAGATACGCAGTATTTT; CDR3: CASSPGLAGGPSWGTDTQYF
V: TRBV2; D: TRBD1; J: TRBJ2-7; length: 12; size: NA; DNA: TGTGCCAGCAGTTCAGGGGGATACGAGCAGTACTTC; CDR3: CASSSGGYEQYF
V: TRBV7-2; D: NA; J: TRBJ1-6; length: 13; size: few; DNA: TGTGCCAGCAGTTCTACAGAGAATTCACCCCTCCACTTT; CDR3: CASSSTENSPLHF
V: TRBV28; D: TRBD2; J: TRBJ2-7; length: 19; size: NA; DNA: TGTGCCAGCAGTTTCAGTGGGAGGGAACCGGGGCGACCTTTGTACGAGCAGTACTTC; CDR3: CASSFSGREPGRPLYEQYF
V: TRBV7-3; D: NA; J: TRBJ2-7; length: 14; size: NA; DNA: TGTGCCAGCAGCTTAAACGCGCTTACGCCCGAGCAGTACTTC; CDR3: CASSLNALTPEQYF
V: TRBV9; D: TRBD2; J: TRBJ2-7; length: 14; size: NA; DNA: TGTGCCAGCAGCCTCACTAGCGGGGACCACGAGCAGTACTTC; CDR3: CASSLTSGDHEQYF
V: TRBV28; D: TRBD2; J: TRBJ2-5; length: 12; size: NA; DNA: TGTGCCAGCAGTCCCAGTCCAGCGGGGGGGGACTTC; CDR3: CASSPSPAGGDF
V: TRBV12-3/TRBV12-4; D: NA; J: TRBJ1-4; length: 12; size: NA; DNA: TGTGCCAGCAGTTCTCGGGGTGAAAAACTGTTTTTT; CDR3: CASSSRGEKLFF
V: TRBV11-2; D: TRBD2; J: TRBJ2-3; length: 16; size: once; DNA: TGTGCCAGCAGCGTACTATCTAGCGGGAGTACAGATACGCAGTATTTT; CDR3: CASSVLSSGSTDTQYF
V: TRBV5-1; D: TRBD1; J: TRBJ2-1; length: 15; size: NA; DNA: TGCGCCAGCAGCCCCAGACAGGGGGCTGGCAATGAGCAGTTCTTC; CDR3: CASSPRQGAGNEQFF
V: TRBV2; D: NA; J: TRBJ1-5; length: 16; size: NA; DNA: TGTGCCAGCAGTGAACTGGGGCAGGATCTGAATCAGCCCCAGCATTTT; CDR3: CASSELGQDLNQPQHF
V: TRBV2; D: TRBD1; J: TRBJ2-7; length: 13; size: NA; DNA: TGTGCCAGCGGGGGACAGAGGCCCTACGAGCAGTACTTC; CDR3: CASGGQRPYEQYF
V: TRBV6-1; D: TRBD1; J: TRBJ2-7; length: 15; size: NA; DNA: TGTGCCAGCAGTCAAGCCCCGGGACAGTTCTACGAGCAGTACTTC; CDR3: CASSQAPGQFYEQYF
V: TRBV10-3; D: TRBD1; J: TRBJ1-1; length: 14; size: NA; DNA: TGTGCCATCAGGACAGGGGGCGCGGACACTGAAGCTTTCTTT; CDR3: CAIRTGGADTEAFF
V: TRBV28; D: TRBD1; J: TRBJ2-7; length: 14; size: NA; DNA: TGTGCCAGCAGTTCGACAGGGGGCGGCTGGGGGCAGTACTTC; CDR3: CASSSTGGGWGQYF
V: TRBV10-3; D: TRBD1; J: TRBJ2-5; length: 14; size: NA; DNA: TGTGCCATCAGCGCGTCAGGGGGCGCGGAGACCCAGTACTTC; CDR3: CAISASGGAETQYF
V: TRBV7-8; D: NA; J: TRBJ1-3; length: 16; size: NA; DNA: TGTGCCAGCAGCCCAGGGAAGAGGCAGTCTGGAAACACCATATATTTT; CDR3: CASSPGKRQSGNTIYF
V: TRBV19; D: NA; J: TRBJ1-2; length: 17; size: once; DNA: TGTGCCAGTAGTAGACACCCTGGACCGGGATTGAGCTATGGCTACACCTTC; CDR3: CASSRHPGPGLSYGYTF
V: TRBV3-1/TRBV3-2; D: TRBD1; J: TRBJ1-6; length: 15; size: NA; DNA: TGTGCCAGCGGCAGGGGGGACATCCCTAATTCACCCCTCCACTTT; CDR3: CASGRGDIPNSPLHF
V: TRBV10-3; D: TRBD2; J: TRBJ2-1; length: 15; size: NA; DNA: TGTGCCATCAGCTTTAGCGGGAGGCGCGACAATGAGCAGTTCTTC; CDR3: CAISFSGRRDNEQFF
V: TRBV29-1; D: TRBD1; J: TRBJ2-7; length: 12; size: NA; DNA: TGCAGCGTGCTAACAGGGGAGTACGAGCAGTACTTC; CDR3: CSVLTGEYEQYF
V: TRBV6-6; D: NA; J: TRBJ2-7; length: 16; size: NA; DNA: TGTGCCAGCAGTTACTCTCGAGGCGGAAGCTCCTACGAGCAGTACTTC; CDR3: CASSYSRGGSSYEQYF
V: TRBV7-9; D: TRBD1; J: TRBJ1-2; length: 14; size: NA; DNA: TGTGCCAGCAGCTCGACGGGACAGAACTATGGCTACACCTTC; CDR3: CASSSTGQNYGYTF
V: TRBV5-8; D: NA; J: TRBJ1-4; length: 18; size: NA; DNA: TGTGCCAGCAGTCGGACAGTATTTCGTCCCGCAACTAATGAAAAACTGTTTTTT; CDR3: CASSRTVFRPATNEKLFF
V: TRBV4-3; D: TRBD1; J: TRBJ1-5; length: 15; size: NA; DNA: TGCGCCAGCAGCCATACTCAGGGGGCAGATCAGCCCCAGCATTTT; CDR3: CASSHTQGADQPQHF
V: TRBV10-3; D: NA; J: TRBJ1-5; length: 13; size: few; DNA: TGTGCCATCAGTGAGTCTGCCCAGGGGCCCCAGCATTTT; CDR3: CAISESAQGPQHF
V: TRBV28; D: NA; J: TRBJ2-7; length: 14; size: once; DNA: TGTGCCAGCACCGACGGGAAGGGGGTCTACGAGCAGTACTTC; CDR3: CASTDGKGVYEQYF
V: TRBV7-9; D: TRBD1; J: TRBJ2-7; length: 15; size: NA; DNA: TGTGCCAGCAGCTCCCCACGGCAGGGGGCGGGGGAGCAGTACTTC; CDR3: CASSSPRQGAGEQYF
V: TRBV5-4; D: NA; J: TRBJ2-7; length: 14; size: NA; DNA: TGTGCCAGCAGCTTGAACAAAAACTCCTACGAGCAGTACTTC; CDR3: CASSLNKNSYEQYF
V: TRBV28; D: NA; J: TRBJ1-1; length: 15; size: NA; DNA: TGTGCCAGCAGCGTCCTGGGGCTCCTGGACGCTGAAGCTTTCTTT; CDR3: CASSVLGLLDAEAFF